A single sample gave rise to the 24 T cell receptor beta chains below, sequenced in a study of T-cell reconstitution after alpha-beta-depleted transplantation in children. Unique molecular identifiers were used to barcode this TCRbeta library. Each CDR3 protein is one row after TCRdb ran MiXCR on the PCR reads. The sample carries a few hundred thousand distinct CDR3 sequences, approximately 10% recorded once. The source was PBMCs from the stem cell graft donor, collected from the stem cell graft. The receptors come from a human donor who donated a stem cell graft to a child with acute lymphoblastic leukemia.

This clonotype has a handful of counts. V usage is TRBV6-5 and J usage is TRBJ2-7, with unresolved D. V gave up 0 bases and J gave up 2 bases, with 11 bases separating them. Germline CDR1 MNHEY, CDR2 SVGAGI. This CDR3 contains 15 residues. CDR3 bases: TGTGCCAGCAGTTACTCGGATGGGCCTCCCTACGAGCAGTACTTC. Translated: CASSYSDGPPYEQYF.

This clonotype was seen repeatedly, ten times or more. The V gene is TRBV20-1, the J gene TRBJ1-2, with D unclear. The CDR3 is made up of 13 amino acids. The germline gives CDR1 DFQATT, CDR2 SNEGSKA (reference sequence). Between the trimmed V and J ends, which lost 1 base and 3 bases, there was a span of 9 bases. In nucleotides, the CDR3 is TGCAGTGCTAGAGCCCGGGGTGACTATGGCTACACCTTC. Translating it yields CSARARGDYGYTF.

This clonotype came up a few times. DNA of the CDR3: TGTGCCAGCAGCCAAACTTCCCGGACAGGGGTGAATTCACCCCTCCACTTT. Protein product: CASSQTSRTGVNSPLHF. The chain employs TRBV3-1 and TRBJ1-6, with TRBD1 identical over 9 bases. The CDR3 runs 17 residues. J lost 7 bases, V lost 2 bases, and 9 bases had no gene match. The germline V gene encodes CDR1 LGHDT and CDR2 YNNKEL (reference sequence).

The rearrangement links TRBV9 to TRBJ1-2; TRBD1 might be the D (5 bases). CDR1 is SGDLS, CDR2 YYNGEE, per germline. V lost 7 bases and J lost 3, with 13 bases in between. CDR3 length equals 13 residues. This CDR3 reads CASAPGLDYGYTF. DNA for the CDR3: TGTGCCAGCGCGCCAGGGCTAGACTATGGCTACACCTTC.

This clonotype turned up a few times. Here the CDR3 reads CASSLGSVWILLDEQYF. CDR3 DNA: TGCGCCAGCAGCCTGGGCAGCGTTTGGATCCTCTTGGACGAGCAGTACTTC. The chain carries TRBV5-1 and TRBJ2-7; D gene unclear. CDR1 SGHRS and CDR2 YFSETQ come from the germline V gene. Trimming cost V 4 bases and J 5 bases, with 25 bases left between them. This CDR3 is 17 amino acids long.

CDR3 nucleotide sequence: TGCAGTGCTAGAGGACGGACTAGCGGGACCGGGGAGCTGTTTTTT. It codes for CSARGRTSGTGELFF. V usage is TRBV20-1 and J usage is TRBJ2-2; 11 bases are a match to TRBD2. Trimming took 1 base from V and 5 from J; bases not matched to a gene: 3. The CDR3 is 15 amino acids. Per germline, CDR1 DFQATT and CDR2 SNEGSKA (reference sequence).

The chain uses TRBV9 and TRBJ2-1; 7 nucleotides agree with TRBD2. Germline V gene data show CDR1 as SGDLS and CDR2 as YYNGEE. The CDR3 spans 16 residues. V lost 0 bases to trimming and J lost 10 bases; unmatched junction nucleotides: 13. CDR3 protein: CASSVERGGSRWEQFF. The CDR3 nucleotides are TGTGCCAGCAGCGTAGAACGTGGCGGGAGCCGGTGGGAGCAGTTCTTC. The full variable domain, with the rest looked up from reference TRBV9 and TRBJ2-1, is DSGVTQTPKHLITATGQRVTLRCSPRSGDLSVYWYQQSLDQGLQFLIQYYNGEERAKGNILERFSAQQFPDLHSELNLSSLELGDSALYFCASSVERGGSRWEQFFGPGTRLTVL.

This clonotype was observed at least ten times. V usage is TRBV20-1 and J usage is TRBJ2-3, with D perhaps matching TRBD1 or TRBD2 (5 bases each). Looked up from germline, CDR1 is DFQATT and CDR2 is SNEGSKA (reference sequence). The length of the CDR3 is 13 residues. Trimming took off 2 bases at V and 4 bases at J, with 10 bases between the two ends. The CDR3 region is CSARRDHSDTQYF. The CDR3 bases are TGCAGTGCTAGACGGGACCACTCAGATACGCAGTATTTT.

This clonotype appeared a few times. The chain combines TRBV6-1 with TRBJ1-2; D might be TRBD1 (5 bases). Germline assignment: CDR1 MNHNS and CDR2 SASEGT. V gave up 8 bases and J gave up 1 base, with 14 bases separating them. The CDR3 extends over 14 amino acids. The CDR3 is CASLPTVGNYGYTF. The CDR3 nucleotides are TGTGCCAGCCTACCGACAGTGGGTAACTATGGCTACACCTTC.

Ten or more counts support this clonotype. V and J are TRBV6-7 and TRBJ2-1; D remains ambiguous. TRBV6-7 is identified as an open reading frame with a role that is uncertain. This CDR3 spans 12 amino acids. V was shortened by 6 bases and J by 5 bases, with 8 bases between the two germline ends. The CDR3 DNA is TGTGCCAGCAGGGGATATAACAATGAGCAGTTCTTC. Its translation is CASRGYNNEQFF.

This clonotype was found a few times. The junction shows a germline mismatch at one end, possibly a read error. The chain joins TRBV28 to TRBJ1-2, with no clear D. The CDR3 consists of 13 residues. The germline CDR1 and CDR2 sequences are MDHEN and SYDVKM. The CDR3 reads CASSEPAVRGSAF. The CDR3 DNA reads TGTGCCAGCAGTGAGCCGGCCGTGAGAGGGTCCGCCTTC.

V usage is TRBV3-1 and J usage is TRBJ2-7; the D is unclear. Trimming cost V 4 bases and J 6 bases, with 13 bases left between them. The CDR3 runs to 13 residues. Germline V gene data show CDR1 as LGHDT and CDR2 as YNNKEL (reference sequence). CDR3 residues: CASSRPLKGEQYF. In DNA form, the CDR3 reads TGTGCCAGCAGCCGCCCCCTTAAGGGCGAGCAGTACTTC.

This clonotype was seen a few times. The chain joins TRBV28 to TRBJ2-5; D is uncertain. The CDR3 loop spans 14 amino acids. Trimming took off 1 base at V and 5 bases at J, with 11 bases between the two ends. The germline V gene encodes CDR1 MDHEN and CDR2 SYDVKM. This CDR3 is CASSLSGRWETQYF. As DNA, the CDR3 is TGTGCCAGCAGTTTATCAGGCAGATGGGAGACCCAGTACTTC.

This clonotype occurred a few times. This CDR3 is CASSLDGQGLYEQYF. CDR3 nucleotide sequence: TGTGCCAGCAGCTTAGATGGCCAGGGTCTCTACGAGCAGTACTTC. V usage is TRBV7-6 and J usage is TRBJ2-7; TRBD1 might be the D (5 bases). Per the germline V gene, CDR1 is SGHVS and CDR2 is FNYEAQ. V was pared by 1 base and J by 3 bases, with 13 bases between. This CDR3 contains 15 residues.

This clonotype was recorded at least ten times. The rearrangement uses TRBV5-7 and TRBJ2-3, with 10 bases aligning to TRBD2. TRBV5-7 is an ORF, and what it does is uncertain. Germline trimming cut 3 bases from V and 1 base from J; bases unmatched to any gene: 11. CDR3 length: 18 amino acids. The CDR3 protein is CASSYGLADAVGTDTQYF. DNA of the CDR3: TGTGCCAGCAGCTATGGACTAGCGGACGCGGTCGGCACAGATACGCAGTATTTT.

CDR3 nucleotides: TGCGCCAGCAGCCACGCCACAGGGGCCCTATCCTACGAGCAGTACTTC. Residues: CASSHATGALSYEQYF. V and J are TRBV4-3 and TRBJ2-7; TRBD1 matches at 7 bases. Losses at the gene ends were 3 bases for V and 1 base for J; bases not matched to a gene: 9. From germline, CDR1 is LGHNA and CDR2 YSLEER. This CDR3 comprises 16 residues.

This clonotype has ten or more counts. Sequence at one end of the junction differs from germline and may be a read error. This chain links TRBV5-1 with TRBJ1-1, with 7 nucleotides matching TRBD1. The CDR3 is 14 amino acids. Germline lookup yields CDR1 SGHRS and CDR2 YFSETQ. CDR3 DNA: TGTGCCAGCAGTTTGGCAGGGGGGAACACTGAAGCTTTCTTT. It yields the protein CASSLAGGNTEAFF.

This clonotype was seen a handful of times. One junction end disagrees with the germline gene, perhaps due to a read error. This chain connects TRBV7-7 to TRBJ2-5; D is unresolved. Looked up from germline, CDR1 is SSHAT and CDR2 is FNYEAQ (reference sequence). The CDR3 consists of 14 residues. As DNA, the CDR3 is TGTGCTAGCAGCTTAGGCCTGGATGGGGAGACCCAGTACTTC. Residues: CASSLGLDGETQYF.

This clonotype has just a few counts. The chain combines TRBV7-9 with TRBJ2-5; D perhaps matches TRBD1 (6 bases). Per the germline V gene, CDR1 is SEHNR and CDR2 is FQNEAQ (reference sequence). V lost 4 bases, J lost 1 base, and 13 bases lay in between. The CDR3 contains 15 residues. DNA of the CDR3: TGTGCCAGCAGCTCAGAACAGGGTCCCCAAGAGACCCAGTACTTC. This encodes CASSSEQGPQETQYF.

This clonotype was recorded at least ten times. J is TRBJ1-1 and V is TRBV6-5; 7 bases align to TRBD1. The CDR3 has 12 amino acids. Unmatched junction bases numbered 4, after V lost 2 bases and J lost 10 bases. Per germline, CDR1 MNHEY and CDR2 SVGAGI. The CDR3 sequence: CASSYRQGLAFF. CDR3 coding DNA: TGTGCCAGCAGTTACCGACAGGGACTAGCTTTCTTT.

This chain uses TRBV28 with TRBJ2-2, with 10 positions matching TRBD1. The germline V gene encodes CDR1 MDHEN and CDR2 SYDVKM. V lost 4 bases to trimming and J lost 8 bases; unmatched junction nucleotides: 10. The CDR3 runs 16 residues. The CDR3 coding sequence is TGTGCCAGCAGTTCTCCCGGGACAGGGGCTAAGGGGGAGCTGTTTTTT. Its translation: CASSSPGTGAKGELFF.

This clonotype was observed a few times. J is TRBJ2-7 and V is TRBV7-8, with TRBD1 matching 7 bases. Germline V lookup: CDR1 SGHVS, CDR2 FQNEAQ. The CDR3 has 15 residues. J lost 4 bases, V lost 5 bases, and 11 bases had no gene match. The CDR3: CASSLETGTLYEQYF. CDR3 sequence (DNA): TGTGCCAGCAGCCTCGAGACAGGGACCCTGTACGAGCAGTACTTC.

This clonotype occurred a few times. The chain recombines TRBV5-6 with TRBJ2-7; 8 bases are shared with TRBD2. CDR1 SGHDT and CDR2 YYEEEE come from the germline V gene. CDR3 size: 17 residues. The J segment lost 2 bases and the V segment lost 4 bases, leaving 14 bases of the junction unmatched. CDR3 coding DNA: TGTGCCAGCAGCAGAATTCGGGGGGTAGCGGGAACCTACGAGCAGTACTTC. This gives the protein CASSRIRGVAGTYEQYF. Full variable domain (remainder filled in from reference TRBV5-6 and TRBJ2-7): DAGVTQSPTHLIKTRGQQVTLRCSPKSGHDTVSWYQQALGQGPQFIFQYYEEEERQRGNFPDRFSGHQFPNYSSELNVNALLLGDSALYLCASSRIRGVAGTYEQYFGPGTRLTVT.

This clonotype was seen ten or more times. V gene TRBV7-6 combines with J gene TRBJ2-1; D is unresolved. The length of the CDR3 is 16 residues. V lost 1 base, J lost 0 bases, and 10 bases lay in between. Per the germline V gene, CDR1 is SGHVS and CDR2 is FNYEAQ. As DNA, the CDR3 is TGTGCCAGCAGCTTAGGCCAGGCCAGCTCCTACAATGAGCAGTTCTTC. Translating gives CASSLGQASSYNEQFF.